This TCR beta chain came from a study of vaccination and CD4 T cells after COVID-19. Overall study: Blood was drawn a median around 70 days post second dose, range 14 to 241. Overlapping spike peptides served as the stimulus for the cells. These peptides came from SARS-CoV-2 and from the common cold coronaviruses HCoV-NL63, HCoV-OC43 and HCoV-229E.

Described treatment: roughly ten-day PBMC culture with coronavirus spike peptide pools or control peptides (ViraFEST assay). Collection of the unexposed donor's CD4+ T cells took place before the COVID-19 pandemic (2011-2018). CDR1 is WNHNN and CDR2 is SYGVQD in the germline V gene (reference sequence). Trimming took 8 bases from V and 3 from J, leaving 15 bases between them. The CDR3 length is 14 residues. The study sequenced cultured CD4+ T cell DNA using the Oncomine TCR Beta short-read assay. Cultured CD4+ T cells yielded the extracted genomic DNA. TCRdb itself ran the PCR reads through MiXCR, one entry per CDR3 protein. The sample includes roughly 4,200 distinct CDR3 sequences, approximately 38% of them seen just once. A note on this clonotype: What it binds is unknown.

The rearrangement uses TRBV10-1 and TRBJ2-3, with no clear D. The TCR originated in a human donor in good health. Sequencing used CD4+ T cells from blood, cultured in vitro. CDR3 coding DNA: TGCGCCAGCTTCTTGAGAAGAAGTACAGATACGCAGTATTTT. It encodes CASFLRRSTDTQYF.